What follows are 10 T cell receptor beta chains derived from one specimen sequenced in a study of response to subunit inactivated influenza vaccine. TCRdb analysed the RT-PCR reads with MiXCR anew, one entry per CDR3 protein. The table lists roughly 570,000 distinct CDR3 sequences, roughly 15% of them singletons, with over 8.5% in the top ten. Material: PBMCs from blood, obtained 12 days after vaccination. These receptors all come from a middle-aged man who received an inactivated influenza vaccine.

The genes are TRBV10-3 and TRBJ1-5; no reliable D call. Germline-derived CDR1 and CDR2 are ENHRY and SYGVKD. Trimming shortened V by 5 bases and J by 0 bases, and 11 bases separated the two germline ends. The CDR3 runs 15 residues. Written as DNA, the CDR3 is TGTGCCATCAGTTCCGCAGCATATAGCAATCAGCCCCAGCATTTT. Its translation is CAISSAAYSNQPQHF.

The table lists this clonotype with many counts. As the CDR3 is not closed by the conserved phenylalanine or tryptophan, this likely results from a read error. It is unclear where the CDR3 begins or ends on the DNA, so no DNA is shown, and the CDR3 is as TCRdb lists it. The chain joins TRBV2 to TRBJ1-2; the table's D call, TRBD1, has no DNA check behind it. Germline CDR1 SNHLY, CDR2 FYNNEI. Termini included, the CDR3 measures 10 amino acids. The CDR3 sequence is CANLIGGTLS.

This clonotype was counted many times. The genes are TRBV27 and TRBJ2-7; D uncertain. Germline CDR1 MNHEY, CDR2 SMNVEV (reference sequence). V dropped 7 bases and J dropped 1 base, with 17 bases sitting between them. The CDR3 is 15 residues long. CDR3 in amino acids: CASTQSLSGSYEQYF. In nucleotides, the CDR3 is TGTGCCAGCACCCAGTCCCTCTCTGGTTCCTACGAGCAGTACTTC.

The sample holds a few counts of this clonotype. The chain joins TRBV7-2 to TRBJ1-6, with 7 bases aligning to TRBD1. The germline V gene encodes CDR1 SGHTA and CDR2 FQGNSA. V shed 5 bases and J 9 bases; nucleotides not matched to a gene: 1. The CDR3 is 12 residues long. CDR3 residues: CASSPGGSPLHF. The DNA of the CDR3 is TGTGCCAGCAGCCCAGGGGGTTCACCCCTCCACTTT.

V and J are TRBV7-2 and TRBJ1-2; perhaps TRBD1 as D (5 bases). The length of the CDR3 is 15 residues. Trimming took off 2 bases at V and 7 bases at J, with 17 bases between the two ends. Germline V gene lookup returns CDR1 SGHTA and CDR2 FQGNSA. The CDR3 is CASSLLGTSGFGYTF. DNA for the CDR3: TGTGCCAGCAGCTTACTTGGGACTTCGGGTTTTGGCTACACCTTC.

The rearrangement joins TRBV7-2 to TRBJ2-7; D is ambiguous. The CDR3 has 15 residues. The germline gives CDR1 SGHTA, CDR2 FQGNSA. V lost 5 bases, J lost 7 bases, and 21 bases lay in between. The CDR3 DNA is TGTGCCAGCAGCCCGACCGACGGTGTACGTGGGGAGCAGTACTTC. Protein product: CASSPTDGVRGEQYF.

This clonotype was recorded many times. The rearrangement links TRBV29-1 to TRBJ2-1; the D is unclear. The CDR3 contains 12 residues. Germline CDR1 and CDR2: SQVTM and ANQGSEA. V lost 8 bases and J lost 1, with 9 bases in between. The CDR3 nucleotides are TGCAGCACCAGAAAGTCCTACAATGAGCAGTTCTTC. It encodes CSTRKSYNEQFF.

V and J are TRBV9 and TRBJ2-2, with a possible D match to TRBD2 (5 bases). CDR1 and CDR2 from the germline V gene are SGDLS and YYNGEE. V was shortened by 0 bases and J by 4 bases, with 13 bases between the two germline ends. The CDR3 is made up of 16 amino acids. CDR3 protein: CASSVERRMLTGELFF. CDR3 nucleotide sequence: TGTGCCAGCAGCGTAGAGAGGAGGATGCTCACCGGGGAGCTGTTTTTT.

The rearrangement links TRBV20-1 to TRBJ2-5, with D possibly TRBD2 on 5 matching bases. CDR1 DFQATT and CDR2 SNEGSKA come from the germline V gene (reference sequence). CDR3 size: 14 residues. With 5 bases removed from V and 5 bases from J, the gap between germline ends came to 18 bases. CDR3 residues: CSAGNLLGDETQYF. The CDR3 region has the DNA TGCAGTGCTGGAAATTTGTTGGGAGACGAGACCCAGTACTTC.

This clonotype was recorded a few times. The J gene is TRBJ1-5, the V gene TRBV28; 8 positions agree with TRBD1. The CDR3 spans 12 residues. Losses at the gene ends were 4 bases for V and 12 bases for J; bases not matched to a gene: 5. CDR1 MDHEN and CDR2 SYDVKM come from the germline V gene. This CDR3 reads CASSYRTGLQHF. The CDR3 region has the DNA TGTGCCAGCAGTTACCGGACAGGGCTCCAGCATTTT.